The clone carrying this TCR beta chain was observed a few times. The target antigen is unknown. Sequenced material consisted of expressed TCRB transcripts (all of the isolated RNA was reverse transcribed). Measured with immunoSEQ multiplex PCR; TCRdb has only the in-frame clones, and not every one. Among around 240,000 clones, around 65% were seen once, and the ten largest hold around 0.05%. This specimen belongs to a study of beta chain features in type 1 diabetes. Overall study results and limits: Reduced insertions and increased deletions marked VDJ junctions in type 1 diabetes patients. Across all four CD4+ subsets, people with type 1 diabetes showed modestly shorter TCRB CDR3s.

Sorted populations all had greater than 98% purity. CDR1 MNHNS and CDR2 SASEGT come from the germline V gene. This CDR3 comprises 15 residues. V trimming: 6 bases; J trimming: 4 bases; junction bases outside the gene matches: 5. This TCR derives from a man aged 30 to 39 in good health. The J gene is TRBJ2-3, the V gene TRBV6-1, with 12 nucleotides matching TRBD2. Sequences were obtained from naive CD4+ T cells from blood. The CDR3 DNA sequence: TGTGCCAGCAGAAGGACTAGCGGGGCCCCAGATACGCAGTATTTT. Translating gives CASRRTSGAPDTQYF.